This record looks at one TCR beta chain sequence and its context. A much larger clone differs from this one at a single base, so this may be a read error. Blocking oligonucleotides added to a second nested PCR suppressed unpaired genes. One entry per CDR3 protein, called by TCRdb with MiXCR from the emulsion pairing reads. The sample yields roughly 39,000 distinct CDR3 sequences, less than 55% seen once. Primers covering all TCR V genes were used in emulsion RT-PCR on CD8+ T cells. Germline assignment: CDR1 MGHRA and CDR2 YSYEKL. The CDR3 length is 15 residues. These data are taken from a study of T cell repertoires in breast cancer.

The origin of this receptor is a pool of human donors with breast cancer or a healthy control (not recorded which). The rearrangement uses TRBV4-1 and TRBJ1-5, with unresolved D. The material sequenced was CD8+ T cells. CDR3 DNA: TGCGTCAGCAGCCAAGATGGGGAGGGTGGTCAGCCCCAGCATTTT. Protein: CVSSQDGEGGQPQHF.